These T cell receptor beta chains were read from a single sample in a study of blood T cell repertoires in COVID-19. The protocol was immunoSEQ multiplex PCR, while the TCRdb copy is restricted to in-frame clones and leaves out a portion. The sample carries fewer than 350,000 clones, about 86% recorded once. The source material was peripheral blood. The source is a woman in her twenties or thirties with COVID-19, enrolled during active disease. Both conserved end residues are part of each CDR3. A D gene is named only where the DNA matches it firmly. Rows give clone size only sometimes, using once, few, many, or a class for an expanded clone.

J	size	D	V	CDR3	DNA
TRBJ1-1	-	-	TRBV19	CASSLSGWNTEAFF	TGTGCCAGTAGTCTGTCAGGTTGGAACACTGAAGCTTTCTTT
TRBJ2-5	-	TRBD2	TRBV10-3	CAAGLAKETQYF	TGTGCCGCGGGACTAGCGAAAGAGACCCAGTACTTC
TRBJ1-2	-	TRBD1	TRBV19	CASSYAGGEGYTF	TGTGCCAGTAGTTATGCAGGGGGCGAAGGCTACACCTTC
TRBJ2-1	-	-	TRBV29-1	CSVEERNNEQFF	TGCAGCGTTGAGGAGAGGAACAATGAGCAGTTCTTC
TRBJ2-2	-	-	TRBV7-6	CASSFPGGANTGELFF	TGTGCCAGCAGCTTCCCGGGGGGCGCGAACACCGGGGAGCTGTTTTTT
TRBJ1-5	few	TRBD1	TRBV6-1	CASSDKTGAFPNQPQHF	TGTGCCAGCAGTGATAAAACAGGGGCATTTCCCAATCAGCCCCAGCATTTT
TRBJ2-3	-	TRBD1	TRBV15	CATSRGTGDFTDTQYF	TGTGCCACCAGCAGAGGGACAGGGGACTTCACAGATACGCAGTATTTT
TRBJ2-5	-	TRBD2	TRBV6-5	CASSSGGEEETQYF	TGTGCCAGCAGTAGCGGGGGGGAGGAAGAGACCCAGTACTTC
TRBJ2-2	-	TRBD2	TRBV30	CAWSPRGGGQNTGELFF	TGTGCCTGGAGTCCCCGCGGGGGGGGCCAGAACACCGGGGAGCTGTTTTTT
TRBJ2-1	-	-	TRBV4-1	CASSRSRQSIYNEQFF	TGCGCCAGCAGCCGGTCGAGACAGTCTATCTACAATGAGCAGTTCTTC
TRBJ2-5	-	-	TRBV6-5	CATRGGPQTQYF	TGTGCCACCAGGGGGGGGCCTCAAACCCAGTACTTC
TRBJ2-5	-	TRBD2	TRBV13	CASSYRLAGHQETQYF	TGTGCCAGCAGCTACCGACTAGCGGGACACCAAGAGACCCAGTACTTC
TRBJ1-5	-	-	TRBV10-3	CAISESHLFSNQPQHF	TGTGCCATCAGTGAGTCGCACCTATTTAGCAATCAGCCCCAGCATTTT
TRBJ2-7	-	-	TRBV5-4	CASSRDLWSSYEQYF	TGTGCCAGCTCACGGGATCTTTGGAGCTCCTACGAGCAGTACTTC
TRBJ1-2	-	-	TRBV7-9	CASSLDQVANYGYTF	TGTGCCAGCAGCTTAGACCAGGTTGCTAACTATGGCTACACCTTC
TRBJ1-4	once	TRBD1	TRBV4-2	CASSLEDRVGEKLFF	TGTGCCAGCAGCCTTGAGGACAGGGTGGGTGAAAAACTGTTTTTT
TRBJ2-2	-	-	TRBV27	CASSLAPNTGELFF	TGTGCCAGCAGTTTGGCCCCGAACACCGGGGAGCTGTTTTTT
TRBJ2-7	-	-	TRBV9	CASSVGTAYEQYF	TGTGCCAGCAGCGTAGGGACTGCCTACGAGCAGTACTTC
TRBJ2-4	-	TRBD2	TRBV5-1	CASSASGGENIQYF	TGCGCCAGCAGCGCTAGCGGGGGGGAAAACATTCAGTACTTC
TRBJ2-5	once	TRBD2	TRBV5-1	CASSSPSRGDPRYF	TGCGCCAGCAGCTCCCCCTCGCGGGGGGACCCTAGATACTTC
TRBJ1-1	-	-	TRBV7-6	CASSLGGGALNTEAFF	TGTGCCAGCAGCTTAGGCGGGGGCGCGTTGAACACTGAAGCTTTCTTT
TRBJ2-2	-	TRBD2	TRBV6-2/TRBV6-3	CASSPHPGLAGWDTGELFF	TGTGCCAGCAGTCCCCATCCGGGACTAGCGGGGTGGGACACCGGGGAGCTGTTTTTT
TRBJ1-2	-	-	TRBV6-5	CASRREGVRGYTF	TGTGCCAGCAGGAGGGAGGGGGTGAGGGGCTACACCTTC
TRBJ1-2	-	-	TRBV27	CASYEANYGYTF	TGTGCCAGTTACGAGGCTAACTATGGCTACACCTTC
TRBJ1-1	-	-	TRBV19	CASSYSGTEAFF	TGTGCCAGTTCGTACAGCGGTACTGAAGCTTTCTTT
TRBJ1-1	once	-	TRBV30	CAWSVPPRFEENTEAFF	TGTGCCTGGAGTGTACCCCCGAGGTTTGAGGAGAACACTGAAGCTTTCTTT
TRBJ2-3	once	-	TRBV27	CASSLSGSRTDTQYF	TGTGCCAGCAGTTTATCCGGTTCCCGCACAGATACGCAGTATTTT
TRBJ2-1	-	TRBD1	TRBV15	CATSRDRGPYNEQFF	TGTGCCACCAGCAGAGACAGGGGGCCCTACAATGAGCAGTTCTTC
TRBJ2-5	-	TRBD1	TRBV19	CASNRDRNSETQYF	TGTGCCAGTAACCGGGACAGGAACTCGGAGACCCAGTACTTC
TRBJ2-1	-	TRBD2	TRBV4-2	CASSQELASTNNEQFF	TGTGCCAGCAGCCAAGAACTAGCGAGTACAAACAATGAGCAGTTCTTC
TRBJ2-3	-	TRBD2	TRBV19	CASSPYSGRGGSLSTDTQYF	TGTGCCAGTAGTCCGTACTCGGGACGGGGGGGCTCCCTTAGCACAGATACGCAGTATTTT
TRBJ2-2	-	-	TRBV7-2	CASSISLNTGELFF	TGTGCCAGCAGCATTTCGTTGAACACCGGGGAGCTGTTTTTT
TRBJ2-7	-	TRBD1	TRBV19	CASSVNTGTGRYEQYF	TGTGCCAGTAGTGTCAACACCGGGACAGGCCGCTACGAGCAGTACTTC